This entry features one TCR beta chain sequence. The data were taken from a study of T-cell reconstitution after alpha-beta-depleted transplantation in children. Trimming removed 0 bases at V and 6 bases at J, with 12 bases between. This CDR3 region has 15 residues. CDR1 and CDR2 (germline): LGHNA, YSLEER. A library of TCRbeta sequences, prepared with unique molecular identifiers, was generated. Each CDR3 protein gets one entry after TCRdb re-called the PCR reads with MiXCR. The data show about 500,000 distinct CDR3 sequences, with 30% to 35% seen just once and approximately 2.3% held by the top ten. This chain links TRBV4-3 with TRBJ1-5, with a possible D match to TRBD1 (6 bases). The origin of this receptor is a human donor who donated a stem cell graft to a child with aplastic anemia. The sequenced sample was PBMCs from the stem cell graft donor, obtained from the stem cell graft. The CDR3 sequence: CASSQEWAGVQPQHF. Here the CDR3 DNA reads TGCGCCAGCAGCCAAGAGTGGGCAGGGGTTCAGCCCCAGCATTTT.